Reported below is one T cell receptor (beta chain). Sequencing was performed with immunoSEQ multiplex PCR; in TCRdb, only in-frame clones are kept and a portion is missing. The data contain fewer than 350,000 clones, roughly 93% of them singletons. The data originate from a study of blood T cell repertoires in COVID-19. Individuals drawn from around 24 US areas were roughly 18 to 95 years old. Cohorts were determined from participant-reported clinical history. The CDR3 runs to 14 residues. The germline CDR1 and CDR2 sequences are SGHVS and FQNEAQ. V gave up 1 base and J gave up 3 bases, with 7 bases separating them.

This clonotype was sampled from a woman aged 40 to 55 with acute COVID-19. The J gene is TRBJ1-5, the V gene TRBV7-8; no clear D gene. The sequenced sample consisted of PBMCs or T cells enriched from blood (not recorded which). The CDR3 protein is CASSLVGVNQPQHF. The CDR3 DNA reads TGTGCCAGCAGCTTAGTCGGGGTCAATCAGCCCCAGCATTTT.